The TCR beta chain under discussion was sequenced for a study of blood T cell repertoires in COVID-19. Study overall: T cells, B-cell-depleted T cells, or PBMCs provided the cDNA or gDNA that served as material.

This clone was observed once. Libraries were prepared by immunoSEQ multiplex PCR; TCRdb keeps only in-frame clonotypes and omits some of them. The sample carries 120,000 or so clones, approximately 71% recorded once. V lost 6 bases to trimming and J lost 1 base, with 14 bases between them. Germline assignment: CDR1 KGHSH and CDR2 LQKENI. The CDR3 covers 15 residues. The source of this sequence is a woman aged 70 to 79 with acute or convalescent COVID-19. Sequenced sample: peripheral blood. The chain is built from TRBV18 and TRBJ2-3; no reliable D call. The CDR3 bases are TGTGCCAGCTCCGAGCGACCTACTGGCACAGATACGCAGTATTTT. Encoded protein: CASSERPTGTDTQYF.